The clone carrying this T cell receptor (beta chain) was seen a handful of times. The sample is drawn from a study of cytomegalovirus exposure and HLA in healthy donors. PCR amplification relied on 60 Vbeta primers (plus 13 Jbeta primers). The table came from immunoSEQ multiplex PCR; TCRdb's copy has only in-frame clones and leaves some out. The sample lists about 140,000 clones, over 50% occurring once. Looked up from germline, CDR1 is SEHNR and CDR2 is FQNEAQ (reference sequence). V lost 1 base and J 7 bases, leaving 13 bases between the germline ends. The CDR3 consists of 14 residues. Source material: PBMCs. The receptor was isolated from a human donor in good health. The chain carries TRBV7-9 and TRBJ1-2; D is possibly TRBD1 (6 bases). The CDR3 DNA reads TGTGCCAGCAGCTTAGGATCCGGGACAATTGGCTACACCTTC. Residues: CASSLGSGTIGYTF.